The source of this T cell receptor beta chain is a study of shared clonotypes between healthy human individuals. Study results and limitations: Larger richness was generally estimated for naive than memory subsets. Shared clonotypes across all four donors exceeded non-shared ones in generation probability. Donor scarcity curtailed the genetic and exposure-history diversity represented herein. Sharing across several donors was seen in roughly 5.2% of naive CD4 clonotypes.

Data came from immunoSEQ multiplex PCR; TCRdb stores just in-frame clones and leaves some out. The sample records some 1.4 million clones, roughly 96% being singletons. Trimming removed 0 bases at V and 6 bases at J, with 14 bases between. Germline CDR1 SGDLS, CDR2 YYNGEE. CDR3 length equals 15 residues. In regard to this clone: Antigen: not known.

J is TRBJ2-3 and V is TRBV9; possibly TRBD2 for D (6 bases). This receptor was taken from a man under 40 in good health. Material: naive CD4+ T cells sorted from blood. Subset denoted: CD45RA+ positively selected. The CDR3 loop reads CASSVAPRGEDTQYF. The DNA of the CDR3 is TGTGCCAGCAGCGTAGCTCCGCGGGGTGAGGATACGCAGTATTTT.